This passage covers 14 T cell receptor beta chains from one sample sequenced in a study of blood T cell repertoires in COVID-19. Sequencing was performed with immunoSEQ multiplex PCR; in TCRdb, only in-frame clones are kept and a portion is missing. The sample gives about 320,000 clones, approximately 90% of which show up once; less than 6% is in the top ten. The specimen was PBMCs or T cells enriched from blood (not recorded which). The receptors stem from a woman between 25 and 40 years old who had recovered from COVID-19.

As DNA, the CDR3 is TGTGCCTGGAGCAAAATGAACACTGAAGCTTTCTTT. Amino acid sequence: CAWSKMNTEAFF. This chain joins TRBV30 and TRBJ1-1; D gene ambiguous. CDR1 and CDR2 from the germline V gene are GTSNPN and SVGIG (reference sequence). V lost 3 bases, J lost 0 bases, and 5 bases lay in between. There are 12 residues in the CDR3.

This chain connects TRBV19 to TRBJ1-4; the D gene is possibly TRBD1 (6 bases). CDR1 and CDR2 from the germline V gene are LNHDA and SQIVND (reference sequence). Trimming removed 2 bases at V and 0 bases at J, with 13 bases between. CDR3 length equals 17 residues. CDR3 in amino acids: CASSITGNLATNEKLFF. CDR3 DNA sequence: TGTGCCAGTAGTATAACAGGGAATCTTGCAACTAATGAAAAACTGTTTTTT.

J is TRBJ1-6 and V is TRBV27; 7 bases are a match to TRBD1. The CDR3 contains 15 residues. V was clipped by 6 bases and J by 7 bases; unmatched bases: 9. CDR1 is MNHEY and CDR2 is SMNVEV in the germline V gene (reference sequence). CDR3 coding DNA: TGTGCCAGCAGAGGGTGGGGACAGAGCAATTCACCCCTCCACTTT. Translating gives CASRGWGQSNSPLHF.

V is TRBV6-1 and J is TRBJ2-2, with a possible D match to TRBD1 (6 bases). The V and J ends lost 2 bases and 8 bases respectively, with 15 bases between them. This CDR3 has 15 residues. Germline V CDR1 and CDR2: MNHNS, SASEGT. CDR3 bases: TGTGCCAGCAGTGAAAGACTCTTGCAGGGGGGGGAGCTGTTTTTT. This sequence encodes CASSERLLQGGELFF.

The rearrangement links TRBV7-8 to TRBJ1-2; 7 nucleotides align to TRBD1. The CDR3 is made up of 19 amino acids. V gave up 4 bases and J gave up 0 bases; unmatched junction bases: 17. Germline V gene sequence: CDR1 SGHVS, CDR2 FQNEAQ. Written as DNA, the CDR3 is TGTGCCAGCAGCTCTGGGAGGCCAACGGACAGGTTGCCTAACTATGGCTACACCTTC. Protein sequence: CASSSGRPTDRLPNYGYTF.

The chain joins TRBV7-9 to TRBJ1-5; D is perhaps TRBD1 (5 bases). Germline V CDR1 and CDR2: SEHNR, FQNEAQ (reference sequence). V lost 2 bases, J lost 0 bases, and 14 bases lay in between. The CDR3 contains 17 residues. CDR3 region: CASSLSVVQDSNQPQHF. CDR3 nucleotide sequence: TGTGCCAGCAGCTTATCTGTAGTACAGGATAGCAATCAGCCCCAGCATTTT.

About this clone itself: The same CDR3 also results from other DNA sequences found in this sample. The chain employs TRBV19 and TRBJ1-5, with D possibly matching TRBD1 (6 bases). Germline V CDR1 and CDR2: LNHDA, SQIVND (reference sequence). Trimming pared 3 bases from V and 2 bases from J, leaving 8 bases between. This CDR3 contains 14 residues. Here the CDR3 reads CASSIAGGNQPQHF. The CDR3 DNA reads as TGTGCCAGTAGTATCGCAGGGGGCAATCAGCCCCAGCATTTT.

This clone was detected only once. Other DNA sequences in this specimen translate into the identical CDR3. This chain joins TRBV5-1 and TRBJ1-2; 12 nucleotides agree with TRBD1. V was pared by 2 bases and J by 6 bases, with 2 bases of the junction left unmatched. This CDR3 is 14 amino acids long. Germline V gene lookup returns CDR1 SGHRS and CDR2 YFSETQ. Here the CDR3 DNA reads TGCGCCAGCAGCTTAGGGACAGGGGGCAATGGCTACACCTTC. As protein: CASSLGTGGNGYTF.

V gene TRBV4-1 combines with J gene TRBJ2-7, with D unclear. Germline CDR1 reads MGHRA; CDR2 reads YSYEKL. The CDR3 has 14 amino acids. Trimming removed 0 bases from V and 2 bases from J, with 8 bases in between. CDR3 amino acids: CASSQDSSTYEQYF. The CDR3 region has the DNA TGCGCCAGCAGCCAAGACAGTTCGACCTACGAGCAGTACTTC.

CDR3 region: CASSTQHRGLSYEQYF. The CDR3 DNA is TGTGCCAGCAGCACGCAGCACAGGGGTCTATCCTACGAGCAGTACTTC. The chain links TRBV21-1 to TRBJ2-7; the DNA was not used to check the table's D call, TRBD1. TRBV21-1 is flagged as a pseudogene. CDR3 size: 16 residues.

The chain carries TRBV5-1 and TRBJ1-1; D gene ambiguous. Germline V gene data show CDR1 as SGHRS and CDR2 as YFSETQ. CDR3 length: 13 amino acids. Between the trimmed V and J ends, which lost 2 bases and 2 bases, there was a span of 7 bases. CDR3 protein: CASSFSLNTEAFF. CDR3 in DNA: TGCGCCAGCAGCTTCAGTCTTAACACTGAAGCTTTCTTT.

The rearrangement uses TRBV9 and TRBJ2-7; TRBD2 matches 10 bases. Germline V CDR1 and CDR2: SGDLS, YYNGEE. There are 15 residues in the CDR3. After removal of 0 bases from V and 3 bases from J, the junction contained 3 bases not matched to a gene. CDR3 sequence reads: CASSVGGTSDYEQYF. In DNA form, the CDR3 reads TGTGCCAGCAGCGTAGGTGGGACTAGCGACTACGAGCAGTACTTC.

As concerns this clone: One end of the junction fails to match germline, which may point to a read error. The genes are TRBV7-7 and TRBJ2-5, with 9 positions matching TRBD1. The CDR3 sequence is 15 residues long. Germline CDR1 and CDR2: SSHAT and FNYEAQ (reference sequence). CDR3 sequence (DNA): TGTGCTAGCAGCCCAGGGGGACAGGGAGGAGAGACCCAGTACTTC. Translation gives CASSPGGQGGETQYF.

The V gene is TRBV19, the J gene TRBJ1-6; the match to TRBD1 covers 8 bases. The V gene's germline CDR1 is LNHDA and CDR2 SQIVND (reference sequence). This CDR3 is 17 amino acids long. V gave up 5 bases and J gave up 5 bases; unmatched junction bases: 11. CDR3 protein: CASSPRQGWPNNSPLHF. CDR3 nucleotides: TGTGCCAGTAGTCCCAGACAGGGGTGGCCTAATAATTCACCCCTCCACTTT.